Presented here are 10 T cell receptor beta chains from one specimen sequenced in a study of cytomegalovirus exposure and HLA in healthy donors. PCR amplification relied on 60 Vbeta primers (plus 13 Jbeta primers). The table came from immunoSEQ multiplex PCR; TCRdb's copy has only in-frame clones and leaves some out. Of around 150,000 clones listed, about three quarters are singletons. The sequenced sample was PBMCs. The receptors here all came from a man aged 45-60 years in good health and CMV-seropositive.

The table lists this clone with a few counts. The chain employs TRBV2 and TRBJ2-2; tentative D call: TRBD1 (6 bases). V shed 7 bases and J shed 1 base, with 10 bases lying between them. CDR1 is SNHLY and CDR2 is FYNNEI in the germline V gene. CDR3 length: 14 amino acids. The CDR3 loop reads CASNQGWNTGELFF. CDR3 bases: TGTGCCAGCAATCAGGGGTGGAACACCGGGGAGCTGTTTTTT.

V and J are TRBV6-1 and TRBJ1-2; TRBD1 is a possible D gene (5 bases). The CDR3 sequence is 10 residues long. The V and J ends lost 5 bases and 10 bases respectively, with 8 bases between them. The V gene's germline CDR1 is MNHNS and CDR2 SASEGT. The chain's CDR3 is CASSNRNYTF. CDR3 sequence (DNA): TGTGCCAGCAGTAACAGGAACTACACCTTC.

About this clone itself: Different DNA sequences within this sample yield the same CDR3. V gene TRBV6-1 combines with J gene TRBJ2-7; D gene unclear. Germline loops: CDR1 MNHNS, CDR2 SASEGT. This CDR3 region has 13 residues. Trimming pared 6 bases from V and 3 bases from J, leaving 12 bases between. CDR3 coding DNA: TGTGCCAGCAGGGGTGACCGACTCTACGAGCAGTACTTC. Translated: CASRGDRLYEQYF.

The V call is TRBV5-1, the J call TRBJ1-2; D might be TRBD1 (5 bases). Germline values: CDR1 SGHRS, CDR2 YFSETQ. There are 15 residues in the CDR3. The germline V and J ends were trimmed by 0 bases and 0 bases, with 9 bases remaining between them. CDR3 coding DNA: TGCGCCAGCAGCTTGGGATTGGACACTAACTATGGCTACACCTTC. Its protein is CASSLGLDTNYGYTF.

This sequence joins TRBV5-1 and TRBJ2-3, with 8 bases identical to TRBD1. The CDR3 length is 15 residues. V trimming: 3 bases; J trimming: 2 bases; junction bases outside the gene matches: 5. The germline V gene encodes CDR1 SGHRS and CDR2 YFSETQ. CDR3 sequence: CASSSTGQATDTQYF. The CDR3 DNA is TGCGCCAGCAGCTCAACGGGACAGGCCACAGATACGCAGTATTTT.

This clone was counted only a few times. The rearrangement uses TRBV7-8 and TRBJ1-1; D not resolved. Germline V CDR1 and CDR2: SGHVS, FQNEAQ. CDR3 length: 13 amino acids. The V and J ends lost 1 base and 4 bases respectively, with 7 bases between them. This chain's CDR3 is CASSLGQVTEAFF. The DNA of the CDR3 is TGTGCCAGCAGCTTAGGCCAGGTCACTGAAGCTTTCTTT.

This clone came up once. The gene calls are TRBV7-2 and TRBJ1-2; D perhaps matches TRBD1 (5 bases). V was pared by 7 bases and J by 0 bases, with 12 bases between. CDR3 length: 14 amino acids. In germline, CDR1 is SGHTA, CDR2 FQGNSA. Written as DNA, the CDR3 is TGTGCCAGCACTTTGCAGGGAACTAACTATGGCTACACCTTC. Translated: CASTLQGTNYGYTF. Full variable domain (outside the CDR3, taken from reference TRBV7-2 and TRBJ1-2): GAGVSQSPSNKVTEKGKDVELRCDPISGHTALYWYRQSLGQGLEFLIYFQGNSAPDKSGLPSDRFSAERTGGSVSTLTIQRTQQEDSAVYLCASTLQGTNYGYTFGSGTRLTVV.

This clone turned up a few times. This chain uses TRBV5-1 with TRBJ1-1; 7 positions match TRBD1. The CDR3 runs 18 residues. V shed 0 bases and J 2 bases; nucleotides not matched to a gene: 13. Germline loops: CDR1 SGHRS, CDR2 YFSETQ. The CDR3 sequence is CASSLAIAAGTDNTEAFF. The DNA of the CDR3 is TGCGCCAGCAGCTTGGCCATAGCGGCAGGGACAGACAACACTGAAGCTTTCTTT.

V is TRBV5-6 and J is TRBJ2-7; the D gene is possibly TRBD1 (6 bases). The V and J ends lost 4 bases and 6 bases respectively, with 20 bases between them. The germline gives CDR1 SGHDT, CDR2 YYEEEE. CDR3 size: 15 residues. The CDR3 reads CASSTIITGYGEQYF. In nucleotides, the CDR3 is TGTGCCAGCAGCACTATTATTACAGGGTACGGCGAGCAGTACTTC.

The chain recombines TRBV27 with TRBJ1-4, with D uncertain. This CDR3 spans 14 amino acids. Trimming took off 5 bases at V and 2 bases at J, with 9 bases between the two ends. In germline, CDR1 is MNHEY, CDR2 SMNVEV (reference sequence). The CDR3 DNA follows: TGTGCCAGCAGTGTTCGAGGGACTAATGAAAAACTGTTTTTT. Protein product: CASSVRGTNEKLFF. Filled out from reference TRBV27 and TRBJ1-4, the complete variable domain reads EAQVTQNPRYLITVTGKKLTVTCSQNMNHEYMSWYRQDPGLGLRQIYYSMNVEVTDKGDVPEGYKVSRKEKRNFPLILESPSPNQTSLYFCASSVRGTNEKLFFGSGTQLSVL.